Described below is a single T cell receptor beta chain sequence and its context. The antigen remains undetermined. These data come from a study of cytomegalovirus exposure and HLA in healthy donors. General study findings and limits: The productive fraction for most TCR beta V segments was about 87% or about 30% in an earlier analysis. Most sequenced TCRs were rare (though some public TCRs occurred in many donors).

PCR used 60 Vbeta primers and 13 Jbeta primers. The data were produced by immunoSEQ multiplex PCR, yet TCRdb's version contains in-frame clones alone and is incomplete. Here the sample spans 150,000 to 200,000 clones, approximately 84% being singletons. The CDR3 contains 13 residues. Germline V gives CDR1 SGDLS, CDR2 YYNGEE. Trimming removed 0 bases from V and 4 bases from J, with 8 bases in between. The sequenced material came from PBMCs. The origin of this receptor is a female donor in good health and CMV-seronegative. The chain has TRBV9 and TRBJ2-7; D is ambiguous. CDR3 region: CASSVGQNYEQYF. For the CDR3, the DNA is TGTGCCAGCAGCGTAGGGCAGAATTACGAGCAGTACTTC. Supplemented by reference TRBV9 and TRBJ2-7, the full variable domain reads DSGVTQTPKHLITATGQRVTLRCSPRSGDLSVYWYQQSLDQGLQFLIQYYNGEERAKGNILERFSAQQFPDLHSELNLSSLELGDSALYFCASSVGQNYEQYFGPGTRLTVT.